This T cell receptor beta chain comes out of a study of cytomegalovirus exposure and HLA in healthy donors. Findings and limits, study-wide: A further, later analysis showed that HLA-associated TCR beta chains (compared with equally common others) were more clonally expanded. A later analysis showed TCR association rates differing by HLA locus, peaking at DRB1 and lowest at HLA-C. Beyond CMV serostatus, there was no information to go on about immune exposure.

60 Vbeta and 13 Jbeta primers were used in PCR. Clones were read by immunoSEQ multiplex PCR, and TCRdb kept only the in-frame ones, dropping some. This sample has about 130,000 clones, with 78% found just once. A note on this clone: What it binds is not known.

Sequences were obtained from PBMCs. The sequence derives from a woman aged 40 to 49 in good health and CMV-seronegative.

CDR3 protein: CASIPQGATNEKLFF. The CDR3 nucleotides are TGTGCCAGTATTCCACAGGGGGCAACTAATGAAAAACTGTTTTTT. The chain joins TRBV19 to TRBJ1-4, with 8 bases identical to TRBD1. The CDR3 length is 15 residues. V lost 7 bases and J lost 0; bases outside the gene matches: 4. Per germline, CDR1 LNHDA and CDR2 SQIVND (reference sequence).